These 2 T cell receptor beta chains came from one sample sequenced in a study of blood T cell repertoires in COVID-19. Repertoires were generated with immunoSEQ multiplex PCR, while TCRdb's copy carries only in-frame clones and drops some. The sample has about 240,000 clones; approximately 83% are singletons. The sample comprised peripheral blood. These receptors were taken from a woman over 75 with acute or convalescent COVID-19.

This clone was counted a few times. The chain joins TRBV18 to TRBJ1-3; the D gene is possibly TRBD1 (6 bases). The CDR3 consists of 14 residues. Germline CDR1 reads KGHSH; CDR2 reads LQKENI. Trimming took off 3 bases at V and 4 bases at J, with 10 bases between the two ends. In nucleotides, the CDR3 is TGTGCCAGCTCACCGGACAGAAGGGGAAACACCATATATTTT. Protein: CASSPDRRGNTIYF.

The CDR3 here is CASSPRGAAYEQYF. The CDR3 DNA sequence: TGTGCCAGCAGCCCTCGGGGGGCCGCCTACGAGCAGTACTTC. The J gene is TRBJ2-7, the V gene TRBV27, with D possibly being TRBD2 (7 bases). The V end lost 6 bases, the J end lost 2 bases, and 14 bases lay between the germline ends. CDR1 and CDR2 (germline): MNHEY, SMNVEV (reference sequence). CDR3 length: 14 residues.